The rows below give T cell receptor beta chains drawn from one sample of a study of shared clonotypes between healthy human individuals. The repertoire was sequenced with immunoSEQ multiplex PCR; TCRdb's copy has only in-frame clones and lacks some. This table holds about 2 million clones, about 95% found once. Sample: naive CD8+ T cells sorted from blood. These receptor sequences come from a young man in good health. CDR3s include the opening cysteine and the closing phenylalanine or tryptophan. D genes are given only for firm matches. Not every row has a clone size; where given, it reads once, few, many or a size class.

18 | TRBJ1-1 | NA | TRBV12-5 | TRBD1 | TGTGCTAGTGGTTTGCTCTCGGCGGGACAGCACTTGAACACTGAAGCTTTCTTT | CASGLLSAGQHLNTEAFF
14 | TRBJ1-2 | once | TRBV11-2 | TRBD1 | TGTGCCAGCAGCCGTCCGAGGGACAGGGCTGGCTACACCTTC | CASSRPRDRAGYTF
14 | TRBJ2-6 | NA | TRBV2 | NA | TGTGCCAGCATGGGGCAGTCTGGGGCCAACGTCCTGACTTTC | CASMGQSGANVLTF
16 | TRBJ2-3 | NA | TRBV7-9 | TRBD2 | TGTGCCAGCAGCTTTGGGCTAGCGGGGACCACAGATACGCAGTATTTT | CASSFGLAGTTDTQYF
14 | TRBJ2-7 | NA | TRBV11-2 | TRBD1 | TGTGCCAGCAGCTTTGACAGGGGGAACTACGAGCAGTACTTC | CASSFDRGNYEQYF
15 | TRBJ2-7 | NA | TRBV27 | NA | TGTGCCAGCAGTTTATCAGGGGGGGGAACCTACGAGCAGTACTTC | CASSLSGGGTYEQYF
17 | TRBJ2-2 | NA | TRBV10-1 | TRBD1 | TGCGCCAGCAGTGGGGGGACAGCCACTGCCGGGACCGGGGAGCTGTTTTTT | CASSGGTATAGTGELFF
14 | TRBJ2-1 | NA | TRBV9 | NA | TGTGCCAGCAGCCCACAATGGACCGGGGATGAGCAGTTCTTC | CASSPQWTGDEQFF
17 | TRBJ1-5 | NA | TRBV6-1 | TRBD1 | TGTGCCAGCAGCGAAGATTTACCGGGACAGGGAGATCAGCCCCAGCATTTT | CASSEDLPGQGDQPQHF
14 | TRBJ2-5 | NA | TRBV7-9 | TRBD1 | TGTGCCAGCAGCTTGCCGGGACAGCAAGAGACCCAGTACTTC | CASSLPGQQETQYF
14 | TRBJ2-7 | NA | TRBV28 | TRBD1 | TGTGCCAGCAGTTTTACGACAGGGGGCTACGAGCAGTACTTC | CASSFTTGGYEQYF
15 | TRBJ1-2 | NA | TRBV13 | TRBD1 | TGTGCCAGCAGCTTGGACAGGGGATTGGGCTATGGCTACACCTTC | CASSLDRGLGYGYTF
16 | TRBJ2-7 | NA | TRBV7-8 | NA | TGTGCCAGCAGCTTAGGACTGGGGGGGGCCTCCTACGAGCAGTACTTC | CASSLGLGGASYEQYF
14 | TRBJ2-4 | NA | TRBV2 | NA | TGTGCCAGCAGTGACCCGGCCGGGGCGGACATTCAGTACTTC | CASSDPAGADIQYF
18 | TRBJ2-1 | NA | TRBV2 | NA | TGTGCCAGCAGTGAAGTCCCTCTAGGAGCGGATAGCTACAATGAGCAGTTCTTC | CASSEVPLGADSYNEQFF
15 | TRBJ2-7 | NA | TRBV2 | NA | TGTGCCAGCAGTGACCCGAAGGAATCGGCCTACGAGCAGTACTTC | CASSDPKESAYEQYF
15 | TRBJ1-4 | NA | TRBV11-3 | TRBD1 | TGTGCCAGCAGCAACCCCGGGACAGGGGTAGAAAAACTGTTTTTT | CASSNPGTGVEKLFF
14 | TRBJ1-1 | NA | TRBV6-6 | NA | TGTGCCAGCAGTTTGAACAGGGTGATCACTGAAGCTTTCTTT | CASSLNRVITEAFF
17 | TRBJ1-4 | NA | TRBV7-9 | NA | TGTGCCAGCAGCTTAACCCTGCGGGGCCCAACTAATGAAAAACTGTTTTTT | CASSLTLRGPTNEKLFF
13 | TRBJ1-1 | NA | TRBV10-1 | TRBD1 | TGCGCCAGCAGTACCGGGACAGGCACTGAAGCTTTCTTT | CASSTGTGTEAFF
14 | TRBJ1-1 | NA | TRBV28 | NA | TGTGCCAGCAGTTTAGGACAGTTGAACACTGAAGCTTTCTTT | CASSLGQLNTEAFF
13 | TRBJ2-7 | NA | TRBV5-6 | TRBD1 | TGTGCCAGCAGCTTTGGGACAGCGTACGAGCAGTACTTC | CASSFGTAYEQYF
16 | TRBJ2-2 | NA | TRBV4-3 | NA | TGCGCCAGCAGCCAAGAAGCCTGGGGGAACACCGGGGAGCTGTTTTTT | CASSQEAWGNTGELFF
15 | TRBJ2-2 | NA | TRBV27 | NA | TGTGCCAGCAGTACGGGACAACGGAACACCGGGGAGCTGTTTTTT | CASSTGQRNTGELFF
12 | TRBJ2-7 | NA | TRBV19 | NA | TGTGCCAGTAGTACCGGGACCCACGAGCAGTACTTC | CASSTGTHEQYF
15 | TRBJ1-5 | NA | TRBV6-1 | NA | TGTGCCAGCAGTTGGACAGCCGCTAGCAATCAGCCCCAGCATTTT | CASSWTAASNQPQHF
15 | TRBJ1-2 | NA | TRBV11-2 | NA | TGTGCCAGCAGCTCCCGATGGGGTGGGGACTATGGCTACACCTTC | CASSSRWGGDYGYTF
14 | TRBJ1-4 | NA | TRBV15 | TRBD1 | TGTGCCACCAGCAGAACAGGGGCGACTGAAAAACTGTTTTTT | CATSRTGATEKLFF
15 | TRBJ2-7 | NA | TRBV5-6 | TRBD1 | TGTGCCAGCAGCTTTAGTACAGGGGGCTTCTACGAGCAGTACTTC | CASSFSTGGFYEQYF
12 | TRBJ1-2 | few | TRBV4-3 | NA | TGCGCCAGCAGCCAAGTCGGCAGGGGCTACACCTTC | CASSQVGRGYTF
14 | TRBJ2-7 | NA | TRBV28 | NA | TGTGCCAGCAGTTTAACCGGAAGCTCCTACGAGCAGTACTTC | CASSLTGSSYEQYF
15 | TRBJ2-7 | NA | TRBV11-2 | NA | TGTGCCAGCAGCATGGGGGCAGGATCTTTCTACGAGCAGTACTTC | CASSMGAGSFYEQYF
14 | TRBJ1-1 | NA | TRBV4-1 | TRBD1 | TGCGCCAGCAGCCTTCGGACAGGTTGGACTGAAGCTTTCTTT | CASSLRTGWTEAFF
16 | TRBJ2-3 | NA | TRBV5-5 | TRBD2 | TGTGCCAGCAGCTTAAGACTAGCGGGAGCTTCAGATACGCAGTATTTT | CASSLRLAGASDTQYF
13 | TRBJ2-1 | NA | TRBV5-4 | NA | TGTGCCCGCGGGGTTCAGGGGTCCAATGAGCAGTTCTTC | CARGVQGSNEQFF
15 | TRBJ2-2 | NA | TRBV9 | TRBD1 | TGTGCCAGCAGCGCGGGACAGGGTAACACCGGGGAGCTGTTTTTT | CASSAGQGNTGELFF
19 | TRBJ2-5 | NA | TRBV12-5 | NA | TGTGCTAGTGGTTTGAAACGGATACAGGGTTTAGCGGTCCAAGAGACCCAGTACTTC | CASGLKRIQGLAVQETQYF
13 | TRBJ2-7 | NA | TRBV10-2 | NA | TGCGCCAGCAGTGAAGACACAACCTACGAGCAGTACTTC | CASSEDTTYEQYF
16 | TRBJ2-5 | NA | TRBV9 | TRBD1 | TGTGCCAGCAGCTCCCCGGGACAGGGGTTACAAGAGACCCAGTACTTC | CASSSPGQGLQETQYF
13 | TRBJ2-2 | NA | TRBV7-9 | NA | TGTGCCAGCAGCTTCGAGTTGTCCGGGGAGCTGTTTTTT | CASSFELSGELFF
15 | TRBJ1-1 | NA | TRBV9 | TRBD1 | TGTGCCAGCAGTGCGACAGGGGTCCTGAACACTGAAGCTTTCTTT | CASSATGVLNTEAFF
13 | TRBJ2-1 | NA | TRBV19 | NA | TGTGCCAGTAGTATAGAAGATGGCAATGAGCAGTTCTTC | CASSIEDGNEQFF
15 | TRBJ2-2 | NA | TRBV15 | TRBD1 | TGTGCCACCACCAGGGGGCCGGGGAACACCGGGGAGCTGTTTTTT | CATTRGPGNTGELFF
14 | TRBJ2-7 | once | TRBV6-5 | NA | TGTGCCAGCAGTTACGCCGAGGCCAGCTACGAGCAGTACTTC | CASSYAEASYEQYF
16 | TRBJ2-1 | NA | TRBV4-2 | NA | TGTGCCAGCAGCCAAGGGCTAGCGAGCTCCTACAATGAGCAGTTCTTC | CASSQGLASSYNEQFF
14 | TRBJ2-1 | NA | TRBV6-5 | NA | TGTGCCAGCAGTTATTCCGAGGGGTGGGATGAGCAGTTCTTC | CASSYSEGWDEQFF
14 | TRBJ1-5 | NA | TRBV2 | TRBD1 | TGTGCCAGCAGCACCGGACAGGGGTTTCAGCCCCAGCATTTT | CASSTGQGFQPQHF